A selection of T cell receptor beta chains follows, all from one sample in a study of shared clonotypes between healthy human individuals. The table came from immunoSEQ multiplex PCR; TCRdb's copy has only in-frame clones and leaves some out. Of around 750,000 clones in the sample, around two thirds were seen once. Material: memory CD4+ T cells sorted from blood. The source of these receptors is a woman in her 30s in good health. Each CDR3 is given with its conserved first and last residue. The order of the fields is V gene, CDR3 protein.

V: TRBV11-2
CDR3: CASSLWVMNTGELFF

V: TRBV4-2
CDR3: CASSQPGTSLYEQYF

V: TRBV6-5
CDR3: CAIKGGTEAFF

V: TRBV5-6
CDR3: CASSFFSGRTYEQYF

V: TRBV10-2
CDR3: CASSEDRDVTYEQYF

V: TRBV21-1
CDR3: CASKSGTGSNQPQHF

V: TRBV7-8
CDR3: CASSTTGTGRGETQYF

V: TRBV5-1
CDR3: CASSLRGALTDTQYF

V: TRBV7-9
CDR3: CASSLQILYGYTF

V: TRBV7-8
CDR3: CASSLDSLVPANTGELFF

V: TRBV7-9
CDR3: CASSWGTGGRTEAFF

V: TRBV9
CDR3: CASSVEGGTYNEQFF

V: TRBV4-1
CDR3: CASRRQGQLNEKLFF

V: TRBV19
CDR3: CASSIPGQGFYEQYF

V: TRBV15
CDR3: CATSRDFFSRTEYHEQYF

V: TRBV7-8
CDR3: CASSLAGTGAYEQYF

V: TRBV30
CDR3: CAWSVRDNQPQHF

V: TRBV19
CDR3: CASSIVGGDEQYF

V: TRBV6-1
CDR3: CASSDAPYGYTF

V: TRBV11-2
CDR3: CASSVRVSEGEQYF

V: TRBV7-3
CDR3: CASSKGTSGSGTQYF

V: TRBV5-1
CDR3: CASRIQAGTDTQYF

V: TRBV18
CDR3: CASSPPGGGNTIYF

V: TRBV6-1
CDR3: CASSGVSGANVLTF

V: TRBV6-1
CDR3: CASSRTAVVEAFF

V: TRBV2
CDR3: CASGLSNQPQHF

V: TRBV5-6
CDR3: CASSLGLAGSTDTQYF

V: TRBV19
CDR3: CASSPLGGQPQHF